The entry below describes one TCR beta chain. Its antigen is unidentified. This record belongs to a study of cytomegalovirus exposure and HLA in healthy donors. Findings and caveats of the study: Most TCR beta V segments were productive about 87% or about 30% of the time in an earlier analysis. Later work found most CMV-associated TCR beta chains apparently HLA-restricted. Most TCR sequences proved rare, with some public TCRs found in many donors. Later work showed greater clonal expansion in HLA-associated TCR beta chains than in equally common others.

Germline lookup yields CDR1 MDHEN and CDR2 SYDVKM. This CDR3 is built from 12 residues. The V segment lost 8 bases and the J segment 4 bases; nucleotides outside the gene matches: 3. Primers included in the PCR were 60 Vbeta and 13 Jbeta primers. Data came from immunoSEQ multiplex PCR; TCRdb stores just in-frame clones and leaves some out. The sample carries more than 60,000 clones, around four fifths recorded once. This chain links TRBV28 with TRBJ1-2; 8 bases agree with TRBD1. Sample: PBMCs. This receptor was obtained from a woman aged 40-49 years in good health and CMV-seropositive. CDR3 loop: CASGQGSYGYTF. CDR3 nucleotides: TGTGCCAGCGGACAGGGCAGCTATGGCTACACCTTC.